The 27 T cell receptor beta chains given below trace back to one sample, sequenced in a study of shared clonotypes between healthy human individuals. Sequenced by immunoSEQ multiplex PCR; TCRdb stores in-frame clones only, minus some. Of 150,000 to 200,000 clones detected, approximately 61% appear once; the ten largest clones hold around 9.3%. The sequenced sample was memory CD4+ T cells sorted from blood. The subset was: CD45RA-negative fraction. The receptors were sampled from a man in his thirties or forties in good health.

The chain recombines TRBV6-1 with TRBJ2-7, with TRBD2 matching over 11 bases. The CDR3 loop spans 17 amino acids. J lost 3 bases, V lost 8 bases, and 15 bases had no gene match. CDR1 is MNHNS, CDR2 SASEGT, per germline. CDR3 sequence: CASGEGVGTSGVYEQYF. CDR3 DNA: TGTGCCAGCGGAGAAGGGGTAGGGACTAGCGGAGTCTACGAGCAGTACTTC.

V and J are TRBV4-2 and TRBJ2-3; D tentatively fits TRBD1 or TRBD2 (5 bases each). V lost 1 base and J lost 8, with 7 bases in between. The germline V gene has CDR1 LGHNA and CDR2 YNFKEQ. The CDR3 has 12 amino acids. The CDR3 DNA is TGTGCCAGCAGCCAAGTTGGGGGTACGCAGTATTTT. Encoded protein: CASSQVGGTQYF.

V usage is TRBV5-4 and J usage is TRBJ2-1; D gene unclear. Trimming shortened V by 0 bases and J by 5 bases, and 9 bases separated the two germline ends. Germline V CDR1 and CDR2: SGHNT, YYREEE (reference sequence). The CDR3 spans 14 residues. The CDR3 nucleotides are TGTGCCAGCAGCTTGGAATTAGCTAACAATGAGCAGTTCTTC. Translating gives CASSLELANNEQFF.

The chain uses TRBV5-1 and TRBJ2-5, with TRBD2 matching over 7 bases. The germline V gene has CDR1 SGHRS and CDR2 YFSETQ. The CDR3 spans 15 residues. The J segment lost 1 base and the V segment lost 0 bases, leaving 3 bases of the junction unmatched. In nucleotides, the CDR3 is TGCGCCAGCAGCTTGGTGAGCGGGACCCAAGAGACCCAGTACTTC. Its protein product is CASSLVSGTQETQYF.

The chain combines TRBV27 with TRBJ2-2; weak D call: TRBD1 (6 bases). Trimming removed 5 bases from V and 0 bases from J, with 10 bases in between. The germline V gene has CDR1 MNHEY and CDR2 SMNVEV (reference sequence). CDR3 size: 15 residues. The CDR3 is CASSLDRPNTGELFF. CDR3 nucleotide sequence: TGTGCCAGCAGTCTCGACAGGCCGAACACCGGGGAGCTGTTTTTT.

Concerning this clone itself: The sample holds other DNA sequences that translate to the same CDR3. V usage is TRBV29-1 and J usage is TRBJ1-5; maybe TRBD1 (6 bases). CDR1 and CDR2 from the germline V gene are SQVTM and ANQGSEA. V was clipped by 3 bases and J by 3 bases, with 9 bases between them. CDR3 length: 13 residues. The CDR3 region is CSVDQGPNQPQHF. CDR3 sequence (DNA): TGCAGCGTTGATCAGGGGCCCAATCAGCCCCAGCATTTT.

V is TRBV10-3 and J is TRBJ2-1; 13 bases are shared with TRBD2. Trimming cost V 3 bases and J 4 bases; bases outside gene matches: 6. The CDR3 sequence is 17 residues long. Per the germline V gene, CDR1 is ENHRY and CDR2 is SYGVKD. The CDR3: CAISDPRLAGGYNEQFF. CDR3 sequence (DNA): TGTGCCATCAGTGACCCCCGACTAGCGGGAGGATACAATGAGCAGTTCTTC.

The V and J genes are TRBV20-1 and TRBJ2-5; D is undetermined. Trimming removed 3 bases from V and 5 bases from J, with 7 bases in between. This CDR3 has 11 amino acids. The V gene's germline CDR1 is DFQATT and CDR2 SNEGSKA (reference sequence). In DNA form, the CDR3 reads TGCAGTGCTAGGTTTAGGGAGACCCAGTACTTC. Translation: CSARFRETQYF.

The chain carries TRBV6-1 and TRBJ2-5, with D possibly called TRBD1 or TRBD2 (5 bases each). CDR1 is MNHNS and CDR2 is SASEGT in the germline V gene. The V end was cut by 2 bases, the J end by 5 bases, with 24 bases between. This CDR3 comprises 18 residues. The CDR3 DNA reads TGTGCCAGCAGTGAATATCGAGGGGTCGGTCAAAAGGTGGAGACCCAGTACTTC. Its protein is CASSEYRGVGQKVETQYF.

The V gene is TRBV2, the J gene TRBJ1-2; D is ambiguous. Deletions cut 7 bases from V and 4 bases from J, with 10 bases between. Germline V CDR1 and CDR2: SNHLY, FYNNEI. The CDR3 has 12 amino acids. The CDR3 DNA reads as TGTGCCAGCAACGGTCTTGTCTATGGCTACACCTTC. Amino acid sequence: CASNGLVYGYTF.

The rearrangement links TRBV27 to TRBJ1-5, with a possible D match to TRBD1 (6 bases). In germline, CDR1 is MNHEY, CDR2 SMNVEV (reference sequence). The CDR3 is 13 amino acids. Trimming removed 6 bases from V and 7 bases from J, with 13 bases in between. In DNA, the CDR3 is TGTGCCAGCAGACAACAGGGCCGGCAGCCCCAGCATTTT. It codes for CASRQQGRQPQHF.

This clone was seen just once. This rearrangement joins TRBV5-1 to TRBJ2-2; TRBD2 matches 9 bases. The trim removed 5 bases at V and 0 bases at J, leaving 14 bases unmatched. From germline, CDR1 is SGHRS and CDR2 YFSETQ. This CDR3 has 19 residues. The chain's CDR3 is CASSRTSDHPPPNTGELFF. In DNA, the CDR3 is TGCGCCAGCAGTCGGACTAGCGATCACCCACCACCGAACACCGGGGAGCTGTTTTTT.

V usage is TRBV9 and J usage is TRBJ2-3, with a weak D call TRBD1 (5 bases). In germline, CDR1 is SGDLS, CDR2 YYNGEE. The V gene lost 0 bases and the J gene lost 2 bases, with 13 bases spanning the gap. The CDR3 has 16 amino acids. In DNA form, the CDR3 reads TGTGCCAGCAGCGTAGTACCCCCAGGGTTCACAGATACGCAGTATTTT. Protein: CASSVVPPGFTDTQYF.

This clone appeared a single time. This sequence joins TRBV29-1 and TRBJ2-1; 7 bases match TRBD1. Trimming removed 3 bases from V and 2 bases from J; junction bases left unmatched: 13. Germline loops: CDR1 SQVTM, CDR2 ANQGSEA. This CDR3 has 17 residues. CDR3 sequence reads: CSVEWDSHPEAYNEQFF. The DNA of the CDR3 is TGCAGCGTTGAGTGGGACAGCCACCCTGAGGCCTACAATGAGCAGTTCTTC.

The chain joins TRBV6-6 to TRBJ1-2; the match to TRBD1 covers 7 bases. The germline gives CDR1 MNHNY, CDR2 SVGAGI (reference sequence). This CDR3 region has 15 residues. The junction had 13 bases not matched to a gene; V was cut back by 6 bases and J by 6 bases. The CDR3 bases are TGTGCCAGCAGGGGTCAAGGACAGGCGTTGCATGGCTACACCTTC. It is translated as CASRGQGQALHGYTF.

The rearrangement uses TRBV19 and TRBJ2-3; no clear D. Germline V gene lookup returns CDR1 LNHDA and CDR2 SQIVND (reference sequence). With 3 bases removed from V and 0 bases from J, the gap between germline ends came to 13 bases. The CDR3 sequence is 16 residues long. The CDR3 DNA reads as TGTGCCAGTAGTATCGGCGCAAGCCGGAGCACAGATACGCAGTATTTT. Its translation is CASSIGASRSTDTQYF.

The chain uses TRBV11-2 and TRBJ2-7; tentative D call: TRBD2 (6 bases). V gave up 1 base and J gave up 4 bases, with 14 bases separating them. CDR3 size: 15 residues. Germline V gene sequence: CDR1 SGHAT, CDR2 FQNNGV. In DNA, the CDR3 is TGTGCCAGCAGCTTAGCGGGGGACGGACCGTACGAGCAGTACTTC. It yields the protein CASSLAGDGPYEQYF.

This clone was found many times. The chain joins TRBV14 to TRBJ2-7, with no clear D. The CDR3 length is 14 residues. Germline V lookup: CDR1 SGHDN, CDR2 FVKESK. Trimming removed 3 bases at V and 0 bases at J, with 9 bases between. The CDR3 spells CASSQRIDSYEQYF. The DNA of the CDR3 is TGTGCCAGCAGCCAGAGAATCGACTCCTACGAGCAGTACTTC.

V gene TRBV28 combines with J gene TRBJ2-1; TRBD1 matches at 8 bases. Trimming removed 1 base from V and 9 bases from J; junction bases left unmatched: 8. Germline V gene lookup returns CDR1 MDHEN and CDR2 SYDVKM. This CDR3 is 15 amino acids long. CDR3 nucleotides: TGTGCCAGCAGTTTATTCAGGGGGCACCGGGGTGAGCAGTTCTTC. Protein product: CASSLFRGHRGEQFF.

The chain is built from TRBV6-5 and TRBJ2-7; D is perhaps TRBD2 (6 bases). In germline, CDR1 is MNHEY, CDR2 SVGAGI. This CDR3 contains 15 residues. Trimming pared 7 bases from V and 3 bases from J, leaving 19 bases between. CDR3 nucleotide sequence: TGTGCCAGCACCCACCCCGGGACTTTTAACTACGAGCAGTACTTC. It is translated as CASTHPGTFNYEQYF.

The V and J genes are TRBV2 and TRBJ2-3; TRBD1 is a possible D gene (6 bases). V dropped 5 bases and J dropped 0 bases, with 12 bases sitting between them. Germline V CDR1 and CDR2: SNHLY, FYNNEI. The CDR3 consists of 15 residues. The CDR3 here is CASSKSDSSTDTQYF. The CDR3 DNA is TGTGCCAGCAGTAAGTCGGACAGCAGCACAGATACGCAGTATTTT.

The rearrangement links TRBV5-1 to TRBJ2-1, with a tentative D call TRBD2 (5 bases). CDR1 SGHRS and CDR2 YFSETQ come from the germline V gene. CDR3 length: 13 amino acids. V was pared by 3 bases and J by 8 bases, with 12 bases between. CDR3 DNA: TGCGCCAGCAGCTCCACTAGTTCCGATGAGCAGTTCTTC. It codes for CASSSTSSDEQFF.

J is TRBJ1-2 and V is TRBV5-6, with D unresolved. The V gene lost 6 bases and the J gene lost 3 bases, with 9 bases spanning the gap. The length of the CDR3 is 12 residues. Per the germline V gene, CDR1 is SGHDT and CDR2 is YYEEEE. The CDR3 DNA is TGTGCCAGCAAAAACCGGGACTATGGCTACACCTTC. This translates into CASKNRDYGYTF.

This clone occurred once. The CDR3 DNA sequence: TGTGCCAGCAGCCCTAGACTAGCGGGAGAAGAGACCCAGTACTTC. Protein: CASSPRLAGEETQYF. The V call is TRBV5-4, the J call TRBJ2-5; 12 nucleotides match TRBD2. Germline V gene sequence: CDR1 SGHNT, CDR2 YYREEE (reference sequence). J lost 3 bases, V lost 4 bases, and 4 bases had no gene match. The CDR3 is 15 amino acids.

The V call is TRBV15, the J call TRBJ2-4; 7 bases match TRBD1. Trimming took 0 bases from V and 5 from J; bases not matched to a gene: 10. The CDR3 is 17 residues long. The germline V gene has CDR1 LNHNV and CDR2 YYDKDF (reference sequence). The CDR3 spells CATSRDRRQGPQNIQYF. CDR3 bases: TGTGCCACCAGCAGAGATAGAAGACAGGGCCCACAAAACATTCAGTACTTC.

The rearrangement links TRBV6-5 to TRBJ2-1, with 8 bases identical to TRBD2. Unmatched junction bases numbered 4, after V lost 2 bases and J lost 4 bases. Per germline, CDR1 MNHEY and CDR2 SVGAGI. This CDR3 contains 15 residues. The CDR3 region is CASSYDGRGYNEQFF. The CDR3, as DNA: TGTGCCAGCAGTTACGACGGGAGGGGATACAATGAGCAGTTCTTC.

The chain has TRBV7-2 and TRBJ2-1, with 9 bases lining up with TRBD1. This CDR3 has 12 amino acids. The J segment lost 15 bases and the V segment lost 5 bases, leaving 8 bases of the junction unmatched. Germline V CDR1 and CDR2: SGHTA, FQGNSA. The CDR3 is CASSLGTGNRFF. In nucleotides, the CDR3 is TGTGCCAGCAGCCTCGGGACAGGGAATAGGTTCTTC.